These 18 T cell receptor beta chains were sequenced from one sample in a study of T cells in Graves' hyperthyroidism and ophthalmopathy. RNA transcripts served as the template for amplifying TCR beta CDR3 regions. The study used the HTBI primer set for a first-round RT-PCR of the TCR CDR3. TCRdb ran MiXCR on the multiplex PCR reads and lists one entry per CDR3 protein. The table shows hundreds of thousands of distinct CDR3 sequences, with 20% occurring only once. Sequenced input: blood. The receptors come from a man aged 25 to 45 with Graves' ophthalmopathy.

The sample holds many counts of this clonotype. The genes are TRBV11-2 and TRBJ2-3, with 8 bases aligning to TRBD2. CDR1 and CDR2 from the germline V gene are SGHAT and FQNNGV. After removal of 1 base from V and 1 base from J, the junction contained 10 bases not matched to a gene. The CDR3 has 18 amino acids. The CDR3 DNA follows: TGTGCCAGCAGCTTAGCCTCGGCGGGGGGAGGACGCACAGATACGCAGTATTTT. This gives the protein CASSLASAGGGRTDTQYF.

V and J are TRBV14 and TRBJ1-1; D uncertain. The CDR3 spans 17 residues. Per germline, CDR1 SGHDN and CDR2 FVKESK. Trimming cost V 4 bases and J 4 bases, with 22 bases left between them. The CDR3 protein is CASSLTLAPTLGTEAFF. The CDR3 DNA reads TGTGCCAGCAGCCTTACGTTGGCCCCAACATTGGGCACTGAAGCTTTCTTT.

The rearrangement links TRBV11-2 to TRBJ1-1; possible D gene TRBD1, 5 bases. The length of the CDR3 is 12 residues. In germline, CDR1 is SGHAT, CDR2 FQNNGV. V was pared by 3 bases and J by 6 bases, with 8 bases between. CDR3: CASSFTGAEAFF. CDR3 sequence (DNA): TGTGCCAGCAGCTTTACAGGCGCTGAAGCTTTCTTT.

The chain recombines TRBV7-8 with TRBJ2-6; 7 nucleotides match TRBD1. The CDR3 contains 17 residues. The V and J ends lost 5 bases and 2 bases, in that order; junction bases with no gene match: 9. CDR1 is SGHVS, CDR2 FQNEAQ, per germline. CDR3 sequence: CASSQNYQGAGANVLTF. The CDR3 DNA sequence: TGTGCCAGCAGCCAAAATTATCAGGGGGCTGGGGCCAACGTCCTGACTTTC.

CDR3 in amino acids: CASSLDRNEGTDTQYF. For the CDR3, the DNA is TGTGCCAGCAGTTTAGACCGAAATGAGGGCACAGATACGCAGTATTTT. The chain combines TRBV27 with TRBJ2-3, with unresolved D. V was cut by 2 bases and J by 1 base, with 13 bases left in between. The CDR3 has 16 amino acids. The germline CDR1 and CDR2 sequences are MNHEY and SMNVEV (reference sequence).

The chain employs TRBV27 and TRBJ2-1; the match to TRBD2 covers 11 bases. The ends lost 5 bases at V and 7 bases at J; junction bases unmatched: 4. The CDR3 totals 14 residues. The V gene's germline CDR1 is MNHEY and CDR2 SMNVEV (reference sequence). The chain's CDR3 is CASSPRTSGNEQFF. CDR3 nucleotides: TGTGCCAGCAGTCCACGGACTAGCGGGAATGAGCAGTTCTTC.

The chain links TRBV5-1 to TRBJ1-1; D is undetermined. The CDR3 sequence is 13 residues long. V lost 5 bases to trimming and J lost 3 bases, with 11 bases between them. Germline lookup yields CDR1 SGHRS and CDR2 YFSETQ. This chain's CDR3 is CASSSALDTEAFF. The CDR3 region has the DNA TGCGCCAGCAGTTCTGCCCTGGACACTGAAGCTTTCTTT.

In this sample, this clonotype turned up many times. V gene TRBV11-1 combines with J gene TRBJ2-5, with a tentative D call TRBD1 (6 bases). Germline-derived CDR1 and CDR2 are SGHAT and FQDESV (reference sequence). V lost 6 bases, J lost 3 bases, and 11 bases lay in between. CDR3 length: 13 amino acids. The DNA for the CDR3 is TGTGCCAGCAGGCGGAACAGGGAAGAGACCCAGTACTTC. Encoded protein: CASRRNREETQYF.

This clonotype came up a few times. The chain couples TRBV7-2 to TRBJ1-5; the D gene is possibly TRBD1 (5 bases). Germline-derived CDR1 and CDR2 are SGHTA and FQGNSA. V lost 5 bases, J lost 4 bases, and 18 bases lay in between. The CDR3 spans 16 residues. CDR3 sequence reads: CASSPPLGRVNQPQHF. DNA for the CDR3: TGTGCCAGCAGCCCACCACTTGGCAGGGTGAATCAGCCCCAGCATTTT.

The table lists this clonotype with many counts. The rearrangement joins TRBV7-2 to TRBJ1-1, with 9 bases aligning to TRBD1. The CDR3 totals 13 residues. With 3 bases clipped from V and 11 bases from J, the junction kept 7 bases outside the gene matches. Germline CDR1 SGHTA, CDR2 FQGNSA. CDR3 sequence reads: CASSLGQGWDAFF. The CDR3 DNA reads as TGTGCCAGCAGCTTGGGACAGGGATGGGATGCTTTCTTT.

The V gene is TRBV18, the J gene TRBJ2-6; 8 bases fit TRBD1. The CDR3 runs 20 residues. Germline assignment: CDR1 KGHSH and CDR2 LQKENI. The junction had 14 bases not matched to a gene; V was cut back by 4 bases and J by 0 bases. DNA of the CDR3: TGTGCCAGCTCACGAGGGACAGGCTCGATACGGAGCTCTGGGGCCAACGTCCTGACTTTC. Translating it yields CASSRGTGSIRSSGANVLTF.

This chain connects TRBV18 to TRBJ2-5, with 12 bases that match TRBD2. From germline, CDR1 is KGHSH and CDR2 LQKENI. The CDR3 is 16 residues long. Trimming took 3 bases from V and 5 from J; bases not matched to a gene: 7. CDR3 in DNA: TGTGCCAGCTCACCTTCGACTAGCGGGAGCAGGGAGACCCAGTACTTC. Translation: CASSPSTSGSRETQYF.

This clonotype was detected a few times. The chain couples TRBV6-1 to TRBJ2-7; 9 bases map to TRBD1. CDR3 length: 13 residues. The germline V gene has CDR1 MNHNS and CDR2 SASEGT. The trim removed 8 bases at V and 5 bases at J, leaving 7 bases unmatched. The CDR3: CASARDRANEQYF. The DNA for the CDR3 is TGTGCCAGCGCCCGGGACAGGGCCAACGAGCAGTACTTC.

As regards this clonotype: A much more abundant neighbour one base away suggests this may be a read error. The chain uses TRBV3-1 and TRBJ2-3; 14 nucleotides match TRBD2. The CDR3 extends over 20 amino acids. Germline CDR1 is LGHDT and CDR2 is YNNKEL (reference sequence). The CDR3 spells CASSQVGLAGEPPETDTQCF. The CDR3 DNA is TGTGCCAGCAGCCAAGTGGGACTAGCGGGAGAACCCCCTGAAACAGATACGCAGTGTTTT.

As concerns this clonotype: The junction departs from germline at one end; a sequencing error may be responsible. The genes are TRBV12-3 or TRBV12-4 and TRBJ2-7; D not resolved. The CDR3 extends over 14 amino acids. The CDR3 nucleotides are TGTGCCAGCAGTTTAATGGGTGAGGCCTACGAGCAGTGCTTC. Its translation: CASSLMGEAYEQCF.

This clonotype has only a few counts. The J gene is TRBJ2-7, the V gene TRBV11-2, with 11 bases that match TRBD2. The CDR3 totals 16 residues. V lost 3 bases, J lost 3 bases, and 7 bases stayed unmatched. The germline V gene has CDR1 SGHAT and CDR2 FQNNGV. In DNA, the CDR3 is TGTGCCAGCAGCTTGGGGACTAGCGGAGGGCGCTACGAGCAGTACTTC. Translated, it gives CASSLGTSGGRYEQYF.

The chain joins TRBV6-2 or TRBV6-3 to TRBJ1-5; perhaps TRBD1 as D (6 bases). In germline, CDR1 is MNHEY, CDR2 SVGEGT. Trimming pared 8 bases from V and 0 bases from J, leaving 23 bases between. The CDR3 totals 18 residues. The CDR3 is CASPGSPGAFFSNQPQHF. The CDR3 DNA follows: TGTGCCAGCCCCGGGTCCCCAGGGGCCTTCTTTAGCAATCAGCCCCAGCATTTT.

This clonotype was detected only a few times. The rearrangement uses TRBV9 and TRBJ2-1; no firm D call. Between the trimmed V and J ends, which lost 0 bases and 6 bases, there was a span of 7 bases. CDR3 length: 13 amino acids. Looked up from germline, CDR1 is SGDLS and CDR2 is YYNGEE. CDR3 sequence reads: CASSVGVGNEQFF. The CDR3 DNA follows: TGTGCCAGCAGCGTAGGTGTCGGCAATGAGCAGTTCTTC.